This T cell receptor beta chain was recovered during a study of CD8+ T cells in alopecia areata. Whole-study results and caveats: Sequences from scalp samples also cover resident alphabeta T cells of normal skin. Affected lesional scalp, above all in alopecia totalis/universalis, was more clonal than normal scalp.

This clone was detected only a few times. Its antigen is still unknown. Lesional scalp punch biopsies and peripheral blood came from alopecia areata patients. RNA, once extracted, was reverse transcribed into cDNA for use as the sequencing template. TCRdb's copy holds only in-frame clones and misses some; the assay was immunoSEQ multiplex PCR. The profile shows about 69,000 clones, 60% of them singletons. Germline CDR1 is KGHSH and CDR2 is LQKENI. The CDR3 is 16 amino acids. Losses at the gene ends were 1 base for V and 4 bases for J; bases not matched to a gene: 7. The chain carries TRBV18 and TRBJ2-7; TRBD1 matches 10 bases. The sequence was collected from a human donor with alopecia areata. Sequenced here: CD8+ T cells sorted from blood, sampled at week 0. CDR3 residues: CASSPLQTGGEYEQYF. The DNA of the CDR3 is TGTGCCAGCTCACCACTTCAGACAGGGGGCGAGTACGAGCAGTACTTC.